The 26 T cell receptor beta chains below were found in one sample sequenced in a study of vaccination and CD4 T cells after COVID-19. The treatment: approximately 9-day PBMC culture with coronavirus spike peptide pools or control peptides (ViraFEST assay). Sequenced with the Oncomine TCR Beta short-read assay was DNA taken from cultured CD4+ T cells. Using its own MiXCR run on the PCR reads, TCRdb lists one record per CDR3 protein. The repertoire holds more than 15,000 distinct CDR3 sequences, with about 54% as singletons. Antigens of these TCRs are unknown. Here the sequenced sample was cultured CD4+ T cells from blood, taken after SARS-CoV-2 vaccination. These receptors were obtained from a human donor with COVID-19.

V is TRBV10-3 and J is TRBJ1-2, with D unclear. V lost 2 bases and J 6 bases, leaving 7 bases between the germline ends. This CDR3 region has 12 residues. Germline assignment: CDR1 ENHRY and CDR2 SYGVKD. This chain's CDR3 is CAISEGDNGYTF. The CDR3 region has the DNA TGTGCCATCAGTGAGGGGGATAATGGCTACACCTTC.

This clonotype was seen more than once but under ten times. The rearrangement uses TRBV20-1 and TRBJ2-3; D may be TRBD2 (5 bases). CDR3 size: 15 residues. Germline V CDR1 and CDR2: DFQATT, SNEGSKA (reference sequence). V lost 3 bases and J 4 bases, leaving 17 bases between the germline ends. As DNA, the CDR3 is TGCAGTGCTAGGGTTGGACTTCTGGAGGCAGATACGCAGTATTTT. This encodes CSARVGLLEADTQYF.

V is TRBV7-2 and J is TRBJ2-5; weak D call: TRBD1 (6 bases). V shed 5 bases and J shed 4 bases, with 8 bases lying between them. The CDR3 has 12 residues. Germline V CDR1 and CDR2: SGHTA, FQGNSA. The CDR3 nucleotides read TGTGCCAGCAGCGAACAGGGAGAGACCCAGTACTTC. Protein sequence: CASSEQGETQYF.

The chain carries TRBV6-5 and TRBJ1-1, with D unresolved. The ends were cut back, 1 base at V and 5 bases at J, with 5 bases in the middle. CDR3 size: 12 residues. Germline-derived CDR1 and CDR2 are MNHEY and SVGAGI. The CDR3 region has the DNA TGTGCCAGCAGTTACTTCAGGACTGAAGCTTTCTTT. Its protein product is CASSYFRTEAFF.

The V call is TRBV11-3, the J call TRBJ1-2; weak D call: TRBD1 (5 bases). Germline CDR1 and CDR2: SGHNT and YENEEA. With 5 bases removed from V and 2 bases from J, the gap between germline ends came to 6 bases. The CDR3 loop spans 12 amino acids. CDR3 bases: TGTGCCAGCAGCCGGGACAACTATGGCTACACCTTC. The encoded protein is CASSRDNYGYTF. The full variable domain, in which reference TRBV11-3 and TRBJ1-2 provide the parts outside the CDR3, is EAGVVQSPRYKIIEKKQPVAFWCNPISGHNTLYWYLQNLGQGPELLIRYENEEAVDDSQLPKDRFSAERLKGVDSTLKIQPAELGDSAVYLCASSRDNYGYTFGSGTRLTVV.

This chain joins TRBV20-1 and TRBJ2-5; TRBD2 might be the D (6 bases). Germline CDR1 and CDR2: DFQATT and SNEGSKA (reference sequence). Trimming removed 0 bases from V and 5 bases from J, with 19 bases in between. This CDR3 contains 16 residues. The DNA of the CDR3 is TGCAGTGCTAGAGATCGGTCGGGGGTGTTTGTTGAGACCCAGTACTTC. It yields the protein CSARDRSGVFVETQYF.

This chain uses TRBV5-1 with TRBJ2-1; 11 bases are shared with TRBD1. J was trimmed by 14 bases and V by 3 bases; bases with no gene match: 10. CDR1 and CDR2 (germline): SGHRS, YFSETQ. This CDR3 has 14 amino acids. The CDR3 nucleotides read TGCGCCAGCAGCTGGCGGACAGGGGGCCCGGGGGAGTTCTTC. This translates into CASSWRTGGPGEFF.

V gene TRBV2 combines with J gene TRBJ1-1; D unresolved. Looked up from germline, CDR1 is SNHLY and CDR2 is FYNNEI. Trimming left V 7 bases short and J 8 bases short, with 14 bases between. There are 12 residues in the CDR3. The CDR3 nucleotides read TGTGCCAGCACCTCCTTGGGCAGGGAAGCTTTCTTT. Protein product: CASTSLGREAFF.

This CDR3 is CASRSKVALGQPQHF. DNA of the CDR3: TGTGCCAGCAGGAGTAAGGTTGCGTTGGGTCAGCCCCAGCATTTT. The chain combines TRBV5-8 with TRBJ1-5, with D uncertain. This CDR3 contains 15 residues. With 5 bases removed from V and 6 bases from J, the gap between germline ends came to 18 bases. CDR1 SGHTS and CDR2 YDEGEE come from the germline V gene.

The rearrangement joins TRBV20-1 to TRBJ2-2; 10 bases fit TRBD2. The CDR3 is 14 residues long. The V gene end was trimmed by 2 bases and the J gene end by 7 bases; junction bases not matched to a gene: 4. CDR1 DFQATT and CDR2 SNEGSKA come from the germline V gene (reference sequence). The CDR3 region is CSARLAGDHGELFF. The CDR3 bases are TGCAGTGCTAGACTAGCGGGGGATCACGGGGAGCTGTTTTTT.

V and J are TRBV29-1 and TRBJ2-5; D may match TRBD1 or TRBD2 (5 bases each). The V gene lost 4 bases and the J gene lost 2 bases, with 11 bases spanning the gap. The CDR3 has 13 residues. Per germline, CDR1 SQVTM and CDR2 ANQGSEA. The CDR3 reads CSVARDPQETQYF. In DNA, the CDR3 is TGCAGCGTTGCCAGGGACCCTCAAGAGACCCAGTACTTC. Drawing the rest from reference TRBV29-1 and TRBJ2-5, the complete variable domain is SAVISQKPSRDICQRGTSLTIQCQVDSQVTMMFWYRQQPGQSLTLIATANQGSEATYESGFVIDKFPISRPNLTFSTLTVSNMSPEDSSIYLCSVARDPQETQYFGPGTRLLVL.

The rearrangement links TRBV28 to TRBJ2-3; TRBD1 agrees at 8 bases. The germline CDR1 and CDR2 sequences are MDHEN and SYDVKM. The junction had 15 bases not matched to a gene; V was cut back by 6 bases and J by 4 bases. The CDR3 consists of 17 residues. The CDR3 DNA follows: TGTGCCAGCAGCGGTTTCTCAGGGACAGGCAACCCAGATACGCAGTATTTT. Protein sequence: CASSGFSGTGNPDTQYF. Together with reference TRBV28 and TRBJ2-3, the CDR3 gives the full variable domain: DVKVTQSSRYLVKRTGEKVFLECVQDMDHENMFWYRQDPGLGLRLIYFSYDVKMKEKGDIPEGYSVSREKKERFSLILESASTNQTSMYLCASSGFSGTGNPDTQYFGPGTRLTVL.

This clonotype was found a few times. V is TRBV28 and J is TRBJ1-2; D not certain. The V and J ends lost 2 bases and 8 bases respectively, with 15 bases between them. Germline V gives CDR1 MDHEN, CDR2 SYDVKM. The CDR3 contains 14 residues. Written as DNA, the CDR3 is TGTGCCAGCAGTTTAGTCGGTGGAGGTGGGGGCTACACCTTC. It specifies CASSLVGGGGGYTF.

This chain connects TRBV20-1 to TRBJ2-5; tentative D call: TRBD2 (7 bases). This CDR3 spans 14 amino acids. Per germline, CDR1 DFQATT and CDR2 SNEGSKA (reference sequence). V lost 6 bases, J lost 5 bases, and 19 bases lay in between. CDR3 residues: CSAQESRGGETQYF. DNA of the CDR3: TGCAGTGCCCAAGAGAGTAGGGGGGGGGAGACCCAGTACTTC.

V gene TRBV6-1 combines with J gene TRBJ1-3, with D perhaps TRBD1 (5 bases). The CDR3 runs 14 residues. V lost 4 bases and J 3 bases, leaving 10 bases between the germline ends. CDR1 is MNHNS, CDR2 SASEGT, per germline. Here the CDR3 reads CASSGGGGGNTIYF. DNA of the CDR3: TGTGCCAGCAGTGGGGGCGGGGGTGGAAACACCATATATTTT.

V and J are TRBV19 and TRBJ2-4, with D maybe TRBD2 (6 bases). In germline, CDR1 is LNHDA, CDR2 SQIVND (reference sequence). Trimming left V 1 base short and J 6 bases short, with 10 bases between. CDR3 size: 14 residues. DNA of the CDR3: TGTGCCAGTAGTATAGGGAGGGACGGAAACATTCAGTACTTC. Encoded protein: CASSIGRDGNIQYF.

V gene TRBV6-1 combines with J gene TRBJ2-7, with TRBD1 identical over 7 bases. The CDR3 spans 15 residues. The germline V gene encodes CDR1 MNHNS and CDR2 SASEGT. Trimming at V came to 6 bases and at J to 1 base, leaving 9 bases not matched to a gene. CDR3 DNA sequence: TGTGCCAGCAGCGGTAGACAGGGCGGGTCCTACGAGCAGTACTTC. This translates into CASSGRQGGSYEQYF.

This chain joins TRBV10-1 and TRBJ2-1; maybe TRBD1 (5 bases). Germline V gene sequence: CDR1 WNHNN, CDR2 SYGVQD (reference sequence). V was trimmed by 2 bases and J by 0 bases, leaving 17 bases between them. The CDR3 runs to 18 residues. DNA of the CDR3: TGCGCCAGCAGTGAGGGGGCTAACAGGTTTTCCTCCTACAATGAGCAGTTCTTC. This encodes CASSEGANRFSSYNEQFF.

This clonotype was seen a few times. The chain carries TRBV5-1 and TRBJ1-1; 7 bases map to TRBD1. The CDR3 runs 14 residues. V was pared by 0 bases and J by 4 bases, with 3 bases of the junction left unmatched. CDR1 is SGHRS and CDR2 is YFSETQ in the germline V gene. DNA for the CDR3: TGCGCCAGCAGCTTGGGTTCAGGGGGCACTGAAGCTTTCTTT. Its translation is CASSLGSGGTEAFF.

This clonotype was picked up a small number of times. CDR3 region: CASSTHRDSTEAFF. DNA of the CDR3: TGTGCCAGCAGCACCCACCGGGACAGCACTGAAGCTTTCTTT. The V and J genes are TRBV7-2 and TRBJ1-1, with 7 bases that match TRBD1. This CDR3 has 14 residues. After removal of 5 bases from V and 4 bases from J, the junction contained 7 bases not matched to a gene. CDR1 is SGHTA, CDR2 FQGNSA, per germline. The entire variable domain, with the rest obtained from reference TRBV7-2 and TRBJ1-1, is as follows: GAGVSQSPSNKVTEKGKDVELRCDPISGHTALYWYRQSLGQGLEFLIYFQGNSAPDKSGLPSDRFSAERTGGSVSTLTIQRTQQEDSAVYLCASSTHRDSTEAFFGQGTRLTVV.

This chain connects TRBV6-5 to TRBJ1-5; the D gene is possibly TRBD1 (6 bases). The CDR3 is 15 amino acids. V was pared by 2 bases and J by 7 bases, with 15 bases between. CDR1 is MNHEY and CDR2 is SVGAGI in the germline V gene. As DNA, the CDR3 is TGTGCCAGCAGTTACACTCAGGGGAAGGGGCAGCCCCAGCATTTT. Translating gives CASSYTQGKGQPQHF.

DNA of the CDR3: TGCGCCAGCAGTGTGGCGGGGGGCTTCGAGCAGTACTTC. This translates into CASSVAGGFEQYF. The chain employs TRBV10-1 and TRBJ2-7; TRBD2 agrees at 8 bases. CDR3 length: 13 residues. CDR1 and CDR2 from the germline V gene are WNHNN and SYGVQD (reference sequence). After removal of 4 bases from V and 6 bases from J, the junction contained 5 bases not matched to a gene.

This rearrangement joins TRBV28 to TRBJ1-1; 7 bases agree with TRBD1. V dropped 5 bases and J dropped 5; count of bases not matched to a gene: 5. Germline CDR1 and CDR2: MDHEN and SYDVKM. This CDR3 is built from 13 residues. CDR3: CASSTRGRTEAFF. As DNA, the CDR3 is TGTGCCAGCAGTACCAGGGGGAGAACTGAAGCTTTCTTT.

This chain uses TRBV20-1 with TRBJ2-5; D might be TRBD2 (6 bases). Germline CDR1 is DFQATT and CDR2 is SNEGSKA (reference sequence). V was trimmed by 0 bases and J by 5 bases, leaving 16 bases between them. The CDR3 is 15 residues long. DNA of the CDR3: TGCAGTGCTAGAGATATGATTGGAGGGGAGGAGACCCAGTACTTC. It is translated as CSARDMIGGEETQYF.

Only one count was recorded for this clonotype. One end of the junction varies from germline; a read error may be responsible. This chain connects TRBV6-1 to TRBJ1-1, with D uncertain. Germline V gene sequence: CDR1 MNHNS, CDR2 SASEGT. This CDR3 spans 14 amino acids. This CDR3 is CTSRNPSSGTEAFF. The CDR3 DNA reads TGTACCAGCAGAAATCCCTCATCGGGCACTGAAGCTTTCTTT.

This chain connects TRBV27 to TRBJ1-2; 8 bases line up with TRBD1. The germline gives CDR1 MNHEY, CDR2 SMNVEV (reference sequence). The trim removed 6 bases at V and 8 bases at J, leaving 11 bases unmatched. The CDR3 has 14 residues. The CDR3 protein is CASRTTGQGGGYTF. CDR3 bases: TGTGCCAGCAGAACTACCGGACAGGGTGGCGGCTACACCTTC.